A single sample is the source of the 10 T cell receptor beta chains below, sequenced in a study of blood T cells in healthy people across ages. A second roughly 7 to 11 cycle PCR used barcoded and J-beta primers. Each CDR3 protein gets one entry after TCRdb re-called the 5' RACE reads with MiXCR. The sample holds roughly 1,500,000 distinct CDR3 sequences; roughly 40% are singletons and the top ten take roughly 7.9%. The source material was blood. These receptors all stem from a woman aged 18-29 years in good health.

This clonotype has just a few counts. This chain uses TRBV4-1 with TRBJ1-2; 9 bases are a match to TRBD1. Germline CDR1 and CDR2: MGHRA and YSYEKL. CDR3 length: 14 residues. The trim removed 3 bases at V and 8 bases at J, leaving 7 bases unmatched. CDR3 sequence: CASSQTQGAKGYTF. The CDR3 DNA reads as TGCGCCAGCAGCCAGACACAGGGGGCAAAGGGCTACACCTTC.

This clonotype has just a few counts. The chain has TRBV4-1 and TRBJ1-2; D unclear. Trimming removed 0 bases from V and 6 bases from J, with 14 bases in between. The CDR3 consists of 15 residues. CDR1 MGHRA and CDR2 YSYEKL come from the germline V gene. This CDR3 reads CASSQDVVGWDGYTF. The CDR3 coding sequence is TGCGCCAGCAGCCAAGATGTTGTTGGGTGGGATGGCTACACCTTC.

The chain links TRBV20-1 to TRBJ2-3, with TRBD2 matching 12 bases. The V gene end was trimmed by 1 base and the J gene end by 2 bases; junction bases not matched to a gene: 4. Germline CDR1 and CDR2: DFQATT and SNEGSKA (reference sequence). The CDR3 has 16 amino acids. Written as DNA, the CDR3 is TGCAGTGCTAGAGTGGGACTAGCGGGTATCACAGATACGCAGTATTTT. It yields the protein CSARVGLAGITDTQYF.

The V and J genes are TRBV6-6 and TRBJ2-5; 9 positions agree with TRBD2. J was trimmed by 4 bases and V by 4 bases; bases with no gene match: 7. Germline values: CDR1 MNHNY, CDR2 SVGAGI (reference sequence). The CDR3 extends over 15 amino acids. CDR3 sequence reads: CASSSSPAGGETQYF. CDR3 DNA sequence: TGTGCCAGCAGTTCGTCCCCAGCGGGAGGAGAGACCCAGTACTTC.

This clonotype has more than one count but fewer than ten. The rearrangement links TRBV5-1 to TRBJ2-1; weak D call: TRBD1 (6 bases). The germline V and J ends were trimmed by 6 bases and 0 bases, with 13 bases remaining between them. Per the germline V gene, CDR1 is SGHRS and CDR2 is YFSETQ. This CDR3 has 15 amino acids. CDR3 bases: TGCGCCAGCAACCCGACAGGCGGCTCCTACAATGAGCAGTTCTTC. This encodes CASNPTGGSYNEQFF.

The rearrangement joins TRBV28 to TRBJ2-7; TRBD2 agrees at 7 bases. The CDR3 extends over 15 amino acids. The V segment lost 8 bases and the J segment 5 bases; nucleotides outside the gene matches: 15. The germline V gene encodes CDR1 MDHEN and CDR2 SYDVKM. DNA for the CDR3: TGTGCCAGCGCTGCCCCCTTATGGGGGAGGGACGAGCAGTACTTC. This codes for CASAAPLWGRDEQYF.

This clonotype was detected only a few times. The chain combines TRBV27 with TRBJ1-5; D perhaps matches TRBD1 (5 bases). V was clipped by 4 bases and J by 1 base, with 17 bases between them. The CDR3 spans 17 residues. The germline V gene encodes CDR1 MNHEY and CDR2 SMNVEV (reference sequence). The CDR3 DNA sequence: TGTGCCAGCAGTTCGGGGGTCAGGGAAGTGAGCAATCAGCCCCAGCATTTT. Its translation: CASSSGVREVSNQPQHF.

This clonotype was picked up a small number of times. The rearrangement uses TRBV28 and TRBJ2-7; TRBD2 matches at 9 bases. With 6 bases clipped from V and 2 bases from J, the junction kept 5 bases outside the gene matches. From germline, CDR1 is MDHEN and CDR2 SYDVKM. The CDR3 totals 14 residues. CDR3 sequence (DNA): TGTGCCAGCAGATCCAGCGGGGGGCCCTACGAGCAGTACTTC. Its translation is CASRSSGGPYEQYF.

A few counts support this clonotype. The chain carries TRBV5-6 and TRBJ1-2; 9 bases are a match to TRBD1. With 5 bases clipped from V and 2 bases from J, the junction kept 1 base outside the gene matches. From germline, CDR1 is SGHDT and CDR2 YYEEEE. CDR3 size: 13 residues. The CDR3 region has the DNA TGTGCCAGCAGGGGACAGGGAAACTATGGCTACACCTTC. Translating gives CASRGQGNYGYTF.

The chain joins TRBV12-3 or TRBV12-4 to TRBJ2-6; 7 bases are shared with TRBD1. CDR3 length: 18 residues. Losses at the gene ends were 6 bases for V and 0 bases for J; bases not matched to a gene: 11. Here the CDR3 reads CASSLRQGRFSGANVLTF. CDR3 coding DNA: TGTGCCAGCAGCCTCCGACAGGGCCGATTCTCTGGGGCCAACGTCCTGACTTTC.